This record looks at one T cell receptor beta chain sequence and its context. Its antigen is not known. Looked up from germline, CDR1 is MNHEY and CDR2 is SVGAGI. The CDR3 extends over 13 amino acids. The germline V and J ends were trimmed by 0 bases and 6 bases, with 9 bases remaining between them. The sample originates from a study of cytomegalovirus exposure and HLA in healthy donors. Turning to the study itself: In a previous analysis, approximately 110 million unique TCR beta sequences were found from about 179 million T cells. Study findings and constraints: Near-uniform donor sequencing depth was presumed by presence/absence analyses. In a later analysis, approximately 18,000 TCR beta sequences were associated with HLA alleles at 0.05 false discovery rate. For TCR beta chains, V- and J-gene trimming was later linked to a missense DCLRE1C variant.

Vbeta (60) and Jbeta (13) primers were used in the PCR. Measured with immunoSEQ multiplex PCR; TCRdb has only the in-frame clones, and not every one. Across 68,000 or so clones, the top ten clones capture around a sixth of the sample. The sequenced sample was PBMCs. The J gene is TRBJ2-7, the V gene TRBV6-5; D gene ambiguous. The TCR comes from a boy between 10 and 17 years old in good health and CMV-seronegative. The CDR3 reads CASSYSMGSEQYF. DNA of the CDR3: TGTGCCAGCAGTTACTCGATGGGCTCCGAGCAGTACTTC.